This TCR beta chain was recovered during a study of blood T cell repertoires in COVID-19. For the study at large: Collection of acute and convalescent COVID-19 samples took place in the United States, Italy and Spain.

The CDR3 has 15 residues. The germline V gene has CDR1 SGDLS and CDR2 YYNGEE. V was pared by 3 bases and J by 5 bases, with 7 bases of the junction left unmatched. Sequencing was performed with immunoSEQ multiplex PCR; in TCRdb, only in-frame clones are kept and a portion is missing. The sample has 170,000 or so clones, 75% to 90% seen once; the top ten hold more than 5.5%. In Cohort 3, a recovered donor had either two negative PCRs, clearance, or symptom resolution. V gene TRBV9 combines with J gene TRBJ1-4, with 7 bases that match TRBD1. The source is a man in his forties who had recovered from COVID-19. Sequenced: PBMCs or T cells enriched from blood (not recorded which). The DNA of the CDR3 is TGTGCCAGCAGCGCAACGGGACAGCCGAATGAAAAACTGTTTTTT. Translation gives CASSATGQPNEKLFF.